This T cell receptor (beta chain) was sequenced during a study of T cell responses to AZD1222 COVID-19 vaccine. Germline CDR1 SEHNR, CDR2 FQNEAQ (reference sequence). This CDR3 is 13 amino acids long. Trimming took 8 bases from V and 4 from J; bases not matched to a gene: 5. The data were produced by immunoSEQ multiplex PCR, yet TCRdb's version contains in-frame clones alone and is incomplete. Found here are 65,000 to 85,000 clones, about 88% of them singletons; the top ten hold about 11%. The specimen was peripheral blood, collected on day 0 of AZD1222 vaccination. The V call is TRBV7-9, the J call TRBJ2-5, with TRBD1 matching 9 bases. The clonotype originates from an adult in good health. In DNA form, the CDR3 reads TGTGCCAGCTTCGGGACAGGGACAGAGACCCAGTACTTC. As protein: CASFGTGTETQYF.